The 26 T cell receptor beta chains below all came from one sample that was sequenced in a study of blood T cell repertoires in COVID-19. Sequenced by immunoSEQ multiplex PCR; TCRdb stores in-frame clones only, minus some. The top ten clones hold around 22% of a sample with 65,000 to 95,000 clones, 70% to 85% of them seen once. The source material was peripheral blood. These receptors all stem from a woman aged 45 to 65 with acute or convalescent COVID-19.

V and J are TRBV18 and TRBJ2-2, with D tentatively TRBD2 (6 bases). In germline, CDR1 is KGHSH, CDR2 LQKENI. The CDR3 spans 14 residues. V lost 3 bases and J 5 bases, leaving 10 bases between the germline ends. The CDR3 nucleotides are TGTGCCAGCTCACCGACTAGAGGAACCGGGGAGCTGTTTTTT. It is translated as CASSPTRGTGELFF.

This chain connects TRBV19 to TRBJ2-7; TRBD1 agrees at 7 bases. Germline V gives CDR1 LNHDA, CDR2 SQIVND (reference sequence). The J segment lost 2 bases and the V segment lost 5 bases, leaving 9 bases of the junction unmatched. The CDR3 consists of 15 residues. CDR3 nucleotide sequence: TGTGCCAGTAGTCCGAGACAGGGTGCTACCTACGAGCAGTACTTC. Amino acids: CASSPRQGATYEQYF.

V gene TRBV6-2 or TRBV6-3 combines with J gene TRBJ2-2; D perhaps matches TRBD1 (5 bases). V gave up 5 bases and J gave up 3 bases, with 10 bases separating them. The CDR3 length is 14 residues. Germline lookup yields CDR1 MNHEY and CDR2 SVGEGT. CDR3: CASSTTGYTGELFF. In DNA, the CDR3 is TGTGCCAGCAGTACAACAGGTTACACCGGGGAGCTGTTTTTT.

The CDR3 spells CASSLGTGKLYGYTF. CDR3 bases: TGTGCCAGCAGCTTGGGGACAGGGAAGCTCTATGGCTACACCTTC. The rearrangement joins TRBV7-2 to TRBJ1-2, with TRBD1 matching 9 bases. This CDR3 has 15 amino acids. Losses at the gene ends were 3 bases for V and 4 bases for J; bases not matched to a gene: 6. Germline CDR1 is SGHTA and CDR2 is FQGNSA.

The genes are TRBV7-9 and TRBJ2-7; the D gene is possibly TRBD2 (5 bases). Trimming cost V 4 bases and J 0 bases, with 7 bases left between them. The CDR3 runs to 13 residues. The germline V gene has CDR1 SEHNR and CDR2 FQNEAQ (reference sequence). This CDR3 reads CASSSGGSYEQYF. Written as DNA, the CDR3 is TGTGCCAGCAGCTCAGGAGGCTCCTACGAGCAGTACTTC.

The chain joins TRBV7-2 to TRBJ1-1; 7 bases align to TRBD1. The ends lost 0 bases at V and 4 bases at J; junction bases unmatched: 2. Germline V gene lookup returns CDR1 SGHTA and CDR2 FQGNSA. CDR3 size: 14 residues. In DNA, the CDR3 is TGTGCCAGCAGCTTAGCGCCAGGGGGCACTGAAGCTTTCTTT. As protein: CASSLAPGGTEAFF.

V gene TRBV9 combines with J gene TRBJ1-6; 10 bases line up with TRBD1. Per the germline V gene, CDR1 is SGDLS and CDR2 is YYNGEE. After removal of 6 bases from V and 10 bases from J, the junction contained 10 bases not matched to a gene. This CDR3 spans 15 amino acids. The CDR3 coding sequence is TGTGCCAGCACTTTCTCCGGGACAGGGGTCTCACCCCTCCACTTT. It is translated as CASTFSGTGVSPLHF.

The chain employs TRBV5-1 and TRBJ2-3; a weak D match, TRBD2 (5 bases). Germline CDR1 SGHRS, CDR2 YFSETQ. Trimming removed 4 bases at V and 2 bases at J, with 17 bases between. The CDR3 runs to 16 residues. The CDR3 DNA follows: TGCGCCAGCAGCCTCTTGACTCGGAGGTACACAGATACGCAGTATTTT. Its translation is CASSLLTRRYTDTQYF.

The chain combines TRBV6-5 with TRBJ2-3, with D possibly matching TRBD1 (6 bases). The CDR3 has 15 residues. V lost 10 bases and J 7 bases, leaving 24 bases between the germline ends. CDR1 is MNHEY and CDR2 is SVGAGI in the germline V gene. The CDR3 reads CATGDGQIRHYTQYF. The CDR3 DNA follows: TGTGCCACAGGGGACGGACAAATCCGTCATTATACGCAGTATTTT.

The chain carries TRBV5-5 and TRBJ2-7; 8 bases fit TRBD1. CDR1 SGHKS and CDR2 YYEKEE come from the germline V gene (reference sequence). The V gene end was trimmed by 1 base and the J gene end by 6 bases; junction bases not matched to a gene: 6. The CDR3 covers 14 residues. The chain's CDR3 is CASSLSRGRSEQYF. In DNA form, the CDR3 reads TGTGCCAGCAGCTTGTCCAGGGGGCGTAGCGAGCAGTACTTC.

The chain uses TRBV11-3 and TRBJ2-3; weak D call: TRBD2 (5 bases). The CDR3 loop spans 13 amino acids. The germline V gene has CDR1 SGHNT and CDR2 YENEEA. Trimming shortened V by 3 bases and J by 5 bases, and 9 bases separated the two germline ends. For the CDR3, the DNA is TGTGCCAGCAGCTTCGGGGATAAAGATACGCAGTATTTT. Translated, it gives CASSFGDKDTQYF.

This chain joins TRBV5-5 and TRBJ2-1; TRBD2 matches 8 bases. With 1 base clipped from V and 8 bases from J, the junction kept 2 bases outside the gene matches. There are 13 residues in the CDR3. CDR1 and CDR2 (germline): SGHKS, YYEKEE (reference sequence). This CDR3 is CASSLTSGYEQFF. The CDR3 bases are TGTGCCAGCAGCTTGACTAGCGGTTATGAGCAGTTCTTC. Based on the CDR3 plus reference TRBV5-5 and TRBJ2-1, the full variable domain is DAGVTQSPTHLIKTRGQQVTLRCSPISGHKSVSWYQQVLGQGPQFIFQYYEKEERGRGNFPDRFSARQFPNYSSELNVNALLLGDSALYLCASSLTSGYEQFFGPGTRLTVL.

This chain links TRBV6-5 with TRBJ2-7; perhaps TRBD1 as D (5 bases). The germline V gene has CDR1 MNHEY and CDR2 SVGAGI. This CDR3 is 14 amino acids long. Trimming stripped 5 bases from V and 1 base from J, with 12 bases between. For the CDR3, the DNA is TGTGCCAGCAGTACCTACAGGATTTCCTACGAGCAGTACTTC. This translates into CASSTYRISYEQYF.

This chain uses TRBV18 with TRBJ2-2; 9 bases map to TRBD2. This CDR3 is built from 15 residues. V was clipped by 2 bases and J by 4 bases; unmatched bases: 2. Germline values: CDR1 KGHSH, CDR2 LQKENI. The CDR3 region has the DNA TGTGCCAGCTCACCAAGGACTAGCGTCACCGGGGAGCTGTTTTTT. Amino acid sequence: CASSPRTSVTGELFF.

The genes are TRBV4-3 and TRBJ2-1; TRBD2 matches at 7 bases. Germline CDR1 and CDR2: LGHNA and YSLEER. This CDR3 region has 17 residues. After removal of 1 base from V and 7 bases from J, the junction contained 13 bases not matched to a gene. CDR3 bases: TGCGCCAGCAGCCAAGTGGAGTCGGGCGGGAGAGGAAATGAGCAGTTCTTC. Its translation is CASSQVESGGRGNEQFF.

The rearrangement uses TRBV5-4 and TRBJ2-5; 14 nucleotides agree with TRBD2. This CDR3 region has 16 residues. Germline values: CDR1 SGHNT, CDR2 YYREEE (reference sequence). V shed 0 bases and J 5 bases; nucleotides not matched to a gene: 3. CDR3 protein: CASSLGLAGGGETQYF. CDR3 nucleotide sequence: TGTGCCAGCAGCTTGGGACTAGCGGGAGGGGGTGAGACCCAGTACTTC.

The chain's CDR3 is CASSLTGGGSYEQYF. The CDR3 DNA reads as TGTGCCAGCAGTTTGACAGGGGGTGGCTCCTACGAGCAGTACTTC. J is TRBJ2-7 and V is TRBV7-2; the match to TRBD1 covers 9 bases. Trimming at V came to 6 bases and at J to 0 bases, leaving 6 bases not matched to a gene. In germline, CDR1 is SGHTA, CDR2 FQGNSA. CDR3 length equals 15 residues.

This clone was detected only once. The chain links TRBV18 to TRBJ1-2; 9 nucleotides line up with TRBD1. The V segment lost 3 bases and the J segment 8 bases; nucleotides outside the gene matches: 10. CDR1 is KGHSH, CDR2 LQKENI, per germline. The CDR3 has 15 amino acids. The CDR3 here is CASSPPGTGGRGYTF. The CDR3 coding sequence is TGTGCCAGCTCACCCCCCGGAACAGGGGGCAGGGGCTACACCTTC.

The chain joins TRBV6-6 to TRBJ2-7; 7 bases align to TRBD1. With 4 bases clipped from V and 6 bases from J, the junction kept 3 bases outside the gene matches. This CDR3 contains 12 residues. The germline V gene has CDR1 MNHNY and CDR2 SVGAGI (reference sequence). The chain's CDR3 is CASSLGGGEQYF. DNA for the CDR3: TGTGCCAGCAGTTTAGGGGGCGGCGAGCAGTACTTC.

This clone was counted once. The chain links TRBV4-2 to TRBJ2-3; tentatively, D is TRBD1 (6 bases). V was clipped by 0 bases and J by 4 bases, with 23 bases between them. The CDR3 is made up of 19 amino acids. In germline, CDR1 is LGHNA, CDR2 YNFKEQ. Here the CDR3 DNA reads TGTGCCAGCAGCCAAGACTCTTCCCTTTTGAGGGGGAGCTCAGATACGCAGTATTTT. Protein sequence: CASSQDSSLLRGSSDTQYF.

The CDR3: CASRAGTTYNEQFF. The CDR3 coding sequence is TGTGCCAGCAGGGCCGGGACTACGTACAATGAGCAGTTCTTC. The chain couples TRBV7-9 to TRBJ2-1; 7 bases align to TRBD2. CDR1 SEHNR and CDR2 FQNEAQ come from the germline V gene (reference sequence). This CDR3 has 14 amino acids. The V segment lost 6 bases and the J segment 4 bases; nucleotides outside the gene matches: 6.

The CDR3 bases are TGTGCCAGCAGCCAAGATCAGGGGCGCACAGATACGCAGTATTTT. Protein: CASSQDQGRTDTQYF. This chain connects TRBV7-8 to TRBJ2-3, with D possibly TRBD1 on 6 matching bases. This CDR3 has 15 amino acids. Trimming stripped 5 bases from V and 1 base from J, with 13 bases between. The germline gives CDR1 SGHVS, CDR2 FQNEAQ.

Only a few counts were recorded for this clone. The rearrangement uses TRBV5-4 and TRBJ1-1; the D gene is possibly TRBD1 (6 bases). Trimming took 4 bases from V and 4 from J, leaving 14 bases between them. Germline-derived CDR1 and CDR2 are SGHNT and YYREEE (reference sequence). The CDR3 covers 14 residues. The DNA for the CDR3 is TGTGCCAGCAGCCAAGGGGGGGGCGGCACTGAAGCTTTCTTT. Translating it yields CASSQGGGGTEAFF.

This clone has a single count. The CDR3 spells CASSLARQTEAFF. The CDR3 region has the DNA TGTGCCAGCAGCTTAGCGAGGCAGACTGAAGCTTTCTTT. This rearrangement joins TRBV7-6 to TRBJ1-1, with no clear D. Germline V gene sequence: CDR1 SGHVS, CDR2 FNYEAQ. Trimming cost V 0 bases and J 5 bases, with 7 bases left between them. The CDR3 runs to 13 residues.

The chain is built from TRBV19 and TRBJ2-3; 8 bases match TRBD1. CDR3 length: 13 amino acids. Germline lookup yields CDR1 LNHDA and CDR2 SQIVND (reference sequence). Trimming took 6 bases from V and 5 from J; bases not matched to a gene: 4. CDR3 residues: CASRQGGVDTQYF. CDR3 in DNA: TGTGCCAGTAGACAGGGGGGCGTAGATACGCAGTATTTT.

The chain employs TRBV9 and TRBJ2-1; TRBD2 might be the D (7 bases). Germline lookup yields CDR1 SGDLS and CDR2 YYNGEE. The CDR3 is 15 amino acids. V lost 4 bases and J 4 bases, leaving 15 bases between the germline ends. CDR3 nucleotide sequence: TGTGCCAGCAGCAGGCGCGGGGGCAATTACAATGAGCAGTTCTTC. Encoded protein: CASSRRGGNYNEQFF. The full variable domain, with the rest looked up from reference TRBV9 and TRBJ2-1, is DSGVTQTPKHLITATGQRVTLRCSPRSGDLSVYWYQQSLDQGLQFLIQYYNGEERAKGNILERFSAQQFPDLHSELNLSSLELGDSALYFCASSRRGGNYNEQFFGPGTRLTVL.